These 9 T cell receptor beta chains originate from one sample sequenced in a study of blood T cell repertoires in COVID-19. Assay used: immunoSEQ multiplex PCR; TCRdb lists only in-frame clones, some missing. There are roughly 340,000 clones in the sample; around 87% occur only once, and roughly 1% lies in the top ten. The specimen sequenced was PBMCs or T cells enriched from blood (not recorded which). The receptors here all came from a man younger than 30 who had recovered from COVID-19.

In regard to this clone: One end of the junction is discordant with germline, which a read error may explain. The genes are TRBV7-3 and TRBJ1-6, with 9 bases identical to TRBD1. This CDR3 region has 15 residues. Germline V gene data show CDR1 as SGHTA and CDR2 as FQGTGA. The DNA of the CDR3 is TGTGCCAGCAGCGCCGGGACAGGGTATACTTCACCCCTCCACTTT. Translated: CASSAGTGYTSPLHF.

This clone is a singleton in its sample. The chain carries TRBV5-1 and TRBJ2-3; tentative D call: TRBD1 (6 bases). V dropped 3 bases and J dropped 1 base, with 15 bases sitting between them. Germline assignment: CDR1 SGHRS and CDR2 YFSETQ. The length of the CDR3 is 16 residues. The CDR3 nucleotides read TGCGCCAGCAGCTCCCTAGGCAGGGGCGGCACAGATACGCAGTATTTT. This gives the protein CASSSLGRGGTDTQYF.

The chain couples TRBV29-1 to TRBJ2-1; 9 positions agree with TRBD1. The CDR3 runs to 15 residues. The V segment lost 2 bases and the J segment 6 bases; nucleotides outside the gene matches: 8. CDR1 is SQVTM and CDR2 is ANQGSEA in the germline V gene. In DNA, the CDR3 is TGCAGCGTTGAAACCGGGACAGGGACCCTCAATGAGCAGTTCTTC. It encodes CSVETGTGTLNEQFF.

The genes are TRBV9 and TRBJ2-2, with TRBD2 matching 7 bases. The CDR3 sequence is 16 residues long. The germline V gene has CDR1 SGDLS and CDR2 YYNGEE. V lost 3 bases and J lost 3; bases outside the gene matches: 8. The DNA for the CDR3 is TGTGCCAGCAGCGGCGCGGGAGAGTTCGACACCGGGGAGCTGTTTTTT. It specifies CASSGAGEFDTGELFF.

CDR3 loop: CASSVEVAGYNEQFF. The CDR3 DNA reads TGTGCCAGCAGCGTAGAAGTGGCAGGCTACAATGAGCAGTTCTTC. The chain links TRBV9 to TRBJ2-1, with D unclear. The CDR3 has 15 amino acids. Germline lookup yields CDR1 SGDLS and CDR2 YYNGEE. V was shortened by 0 bases and J by 3 bases, with 10 bases between the two germline ends.

The chain joins TRBV24-1 to TRBJ2-3; 8 positions match TRBD2. Trimming cost V 4 bases and J 6 bases; bases outside gene matches: 11. The CDR3 length is 16 residues. Germline CDR1 reads KGHDR; CDR2 reads SFDVKD. The chain's CDR3 is CATSDPGLEAVDTQYF. CDR3 DNA sequence: TGTGCCACCAGTGACCCGGGACTAGAGGCCGTCGATACGCAGTATTTT.

V is TRBV10-1 and J is TRBJ1-1; D is undetermined. V lost 5 bases and J lost 1, with 8 bases in between. Looked up from germline, CDR1 is WNHNN and CDR2 is SYGVQD (reference sequence). The CDR3 is 13 residues long. CDR3 in amino acids: CASSSRPNTEAFF. In DNA form, the CDR3 reads TGCGCCAGCAGTTCTCGTCCGAACACTGAAGCTTTCTTT.

V is TRBV19 and J is TRBJ1-3; perhaps TRBD1 as D (5 bases). The CDR3 contains 13 residues. Trimming took off 10 bases at V and 1 base at J, with 11 bases between the two ends. Germline CDR1 and CDR2: LNHDA and SQIVND (reference sequence). CDR3 amino acids: CAINQGSGNTIYF. DNA for the CDR3: TGTGCCATCAATCAGGGTTCTGGAAACACCATATATTTT.

The chain uses TRBV19 and TRBJ1-2, with unresolved D. The germline V and J ends were trimmed by 7 bases and 3 bases, with 12 bases remaining between them. The CDR3 consists of 13 residues. CDR1 is LNHDA, CDR2 SQIVND, per germline (reference sequence). The CDR3 spells CASNLPGDYGYTF. The CDR3 coding sequence is TGTGCCAGTAATCTCCCCGGGGACTATGGCTACACCTTC. Filled out from reference TRBV19 and TRBJ1-2, the complete variable domain reads DGGITQSPKYLFRKEGQNVTLSCEQNLNHDAMYWYRQDPGQGLRLIYYSQIVNDFQKGDIAEGYSVSREKKESFPLTVTSAQKNPTAFYLCASNLPGDYGYTFGSGTRLTVV.